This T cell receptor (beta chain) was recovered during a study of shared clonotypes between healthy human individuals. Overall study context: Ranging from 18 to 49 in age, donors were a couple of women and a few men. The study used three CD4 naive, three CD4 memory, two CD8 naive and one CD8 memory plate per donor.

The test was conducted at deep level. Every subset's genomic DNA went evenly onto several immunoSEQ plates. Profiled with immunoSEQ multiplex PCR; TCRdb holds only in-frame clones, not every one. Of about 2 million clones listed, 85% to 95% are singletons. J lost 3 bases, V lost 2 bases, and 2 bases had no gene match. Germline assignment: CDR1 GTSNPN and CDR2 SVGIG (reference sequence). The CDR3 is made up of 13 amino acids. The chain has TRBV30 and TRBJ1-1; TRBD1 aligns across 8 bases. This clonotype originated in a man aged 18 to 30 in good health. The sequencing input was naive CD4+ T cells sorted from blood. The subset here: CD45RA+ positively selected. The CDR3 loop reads CAWSPQGDTEAFF. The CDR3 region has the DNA TGTGCCTGGAGTCCACAGGGGGACACTGAAGCTTTCTTT.